This entry describes one TCR beta chain. The authors ran a second PCR of roughly 6 to 11 cycles using a sample-barcoded 5' primer and a J-beta primer mix. Via MiXCR, TCRdb re-called the 5' RACE reads, giving one row per CDR3 protein. Among roughly 1,000,000 distinct CDR3 sequences listed, under 30% were seen once. Germline values: CDR1 LNHNV, CDR2 YYDKDF (reference sequence). V lost 1 base and J lost 1, with 5 bases in between. This CDR3 has 15 residues. The data originate from a study of blood T cells in healthy people across ages. These records were also assigned to another study, of T cells of mothers and their children.

This TCR derives from a girl between 2 and 10 years old in good health. The chain joins TRBV15 to TRBJ2-6; D call uncertain. What was sequenced was blood. CDR3 residues: CATSRADSGANVLTF. The CDR3 coding sequence is TGTGCCACCAGCAGAGCTGATTCTGGGGCCAACGTCCTGACTTTC.